What follows describes a single T cell receptor (beta chain). Its specificity is not known. The record originates from a study of T cells in localized non-small cell lung cancer. Measured with immunoSEQ multiplex PCR; TCRdb has only the in-frame clones, and not every one. The table shows tens of thousands of clones, with about 78% occurring only once. CDR1 and CDR2 from the germline V gene are GTSNPN and SVGIG (reference sequence). V was cut by 5 bases and J by 0 bases, with 10 bases left in between. CDR3 length: 13 amino acids. Findings and limits, study-wide: Longer overall survival was seen with higher T cell density measured in blood. Heterogeneity cannot be ruled out, as sequencing used one tumor region only.

This TCR came from a woman aged 35 to 75 with stage II lung adenocarcinoma. The rearrangement uses TRBV30 and TRBJ1-2; D is ambiguous. The specimen comprised PBMCs, sampled before any cancer treatment. The CDR3 region has the DNA TGTGCCTGGTCGTCTGCCCCTAACTATGGCTACACCTTC. It yields the protein CAWSSAPNYGYTF. Using reference TRBV30 and TRBJ1-2 for the parts outside the CDR3, the full variable domain is SQTIHQWPATLVQPVGSPLSLECTVEGTSNPNLYWYRQAAGRGLQLLFYSVGIGQISSEVPQNLSASRPQDRQFILSSKKLLLSDSGFYLCAWSSAPNYGYTFGSGTRLTVV.